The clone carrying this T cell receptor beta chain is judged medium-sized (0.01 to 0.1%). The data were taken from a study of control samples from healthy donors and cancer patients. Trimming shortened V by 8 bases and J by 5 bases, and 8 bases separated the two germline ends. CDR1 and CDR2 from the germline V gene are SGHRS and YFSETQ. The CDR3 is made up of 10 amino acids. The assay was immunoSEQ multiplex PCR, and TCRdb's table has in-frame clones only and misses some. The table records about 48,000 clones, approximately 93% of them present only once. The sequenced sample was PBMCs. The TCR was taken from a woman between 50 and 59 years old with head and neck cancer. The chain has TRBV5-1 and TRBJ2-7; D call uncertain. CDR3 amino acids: CASQPDEQYF. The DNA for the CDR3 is TGCGCCAGTCAGCCAGACGAGCAGTACTTC.